Listed below are T cell receptor beta chains from one sample, sequenced in a study of cytomegalovirus exposure and HLA in healthy donors. Profiled with immunoSEQ multiplex PCR; TCRdb holds only in-frame clones, not every one. The sample yields about 98,000 clones, over 60% seen once. Sequencing used PBMCs. All receptors derive from a male donor in good health and CMV-seropositive. CDR3s include the opening cysteine and the closing phenylalanine or tryptophan. Fields, in order: CDR3 DNA, CDR3 protein, V gene, J gene, clone size, D gene. D genes are given only for firm matches. Not every row has a clone size; where given, it reads once, few, many or a size class.

cdr3_nt: TGCGCCAGCAGCCAAGGGCACAGGGGGGATCAGCCCCAGCATTTT; cdr3_aa: CASSQGHRGDQPQHF; v_call: TRBV4-3; j_call: TRBJ1-5; clone_size: few; d_call: TRBD1
cdr3_nt: TGCAGCGCCGGACCTGACCTTACTAGCGGGAGGCGACTAGAGACCCAGTACTTC; cdr3_aa: CSAGPDLTSGRRLETQYF; v_call: TRBV29-1; j_call: TRBJ2-5; clone_size: NA; d_call: TRBD2
cdr3_nt: TGCAGCGTTGATCCCTCTTCGCTAGCGGGGGCCAGGAAGACCTACAATGAGCAGTTCTTC; cdr3_aa: CSVDPSSLAGARKTYNEQFF; v_call: TRBV29-1; j_call: TRBJ2-1; clone_size: NA; d_call: TRBD2
cdr3_nt: TGTGCCAGCAGTGCTTATGGGGCTTCCAGCTACAATGAGCAGTTCTTC; cdr3_aa: CASSAYGASSYNEQFF; v_call: TRBV6-1; j_call: TRBJ2-1; clone_size: NA; d_call: NA
cdr3_nt: TGTGCCAGCAGCTCCATCAGGGATGGCACTGAAGCTTTCTTT; cdr3_aa: CASSSIRDGTEAFF; v_call: TRBV13; j_call: TRBJ1-1; clone_size: NA; d_call: NA
cdr3_nt: TGTGCCAGCAGCCGACAGGGCTGGTACGAGCAGTACTTC; cdr3_aa: CASSRQGWYEQYF; v_call: TRBV7-9; j_call: TRBJ2-7; clone_size: NA; d_call: TRBD1
cdr3_nt: TGTGCCAGCAGCTTGGGACTAGCGGGAACAGAGACCCAGTACTTC; cdr3_aa: CASSLGLAGTETQYF; v_call: TRBV5-8; j_call: TRBJ2-5; clone_size: NA; d_call: TRBD2
cdr3_nt: TGTGCCAGCAGCGTAGGTCAGGCCGGGACTAGCGCACAAGAGACCCAGTACTTC; cdr3_aa: CASSVGQAGTSAQETQYF; v_call: TRBV9; j_call: TRBJ2-5; clone_size: few; d_call: TRBD2
cdr3_nt: TGTGCCAGCAGCCAAGTGAGGGAGCTGGGCACAGATACGCAGTATTTT; cdr3_aa: CASSQVRELGTDTQYF; v_call: TRBV14; j_call: TRBJ2-3; clone_size: NA; d_call: NA
cdr3_nt: TGTGCCAGCAGGCCAGACAGTTACGAGCAGTACTTC; cdr3_aa: CASRPDSYEQYF; v_call: TRBV2; j_call: TRBJ2-7; clone_size: NA; d_call: NA
cdr3_nt: TGTGCCAGCAGCTTAGGTATAGGGACTAGGAACGAGCAGTACTTC; cdr3_aa: CASSLGIGTRNEQYF; v_call: TRBV7-7; j_call: TRBJ2-7; clone_size: NA; d_call: TRBD2
cdr3_nt: TGTGCCAGCAGCTTAGCTCCCTTGGGCGGAGGGGAGTCCTACGAGCAGTACTTC; cdr3_aa: CASSLAPLGGGESYEQYF; v_call: TRBV7-2; j_call: TRBJ2-7; clone_size: once; d_call: NA
cdr3_nt: TGCGCCAGCAGCTTGGGGGCTGTCTACGAGCAGTACTTC; cdr3_aa: CASSLGAVYEQYF; v_call: TRBV5-1; j_call: TRBJ2-7; clone_size: few; d_call: NA
cdr3_nt: TGTGCCAGTAAGACTAGCGGGAGTACCCACGAGCAGTACTTC; cdr3_aa: CASKTSGSTHEQYF; v_call: TRBV19; j_call: TRBJ2-7; clone_size: NA; d_call: TRBD2